A single sample is the source of the 19 T cell receptor beta chains below, sequenced in a study of blood T cells in healthy people across ages. Through a sample-barcoded 5' primer and a J-beta primer mix, a second PCR was run for roughly 6 to 11 cycles. TCRdb itself ran the 5' RACE reads through MiXCR, one entry per CDR3 protein. The table has roughly 700,000 distinct CDR3 sequences, approximately 49% seen once. Sequencing input: blood. Receptors were obtained from a woman in her sixties or seventies in good health.

V and J are TRBV9 and TRBJ1-2, with 8 bases aligning to TRBD1. V was pared by 1 base and J by 1 base, with 0 bases of the junction left unmatched. This CDR3 is built from 14 residues. Germline CDR1 is SGDLS and CDR2 is YYNGEE. DNA for the CDR3: TGTGCCAGCAGCGTAACAGGGGGTAACTATGGCTACACCTTC. Translation: CASSVTGGNYGYTF.

This clonotype was detected a few times. V gene TRBV20-1 combines with J gene TRBJ2-1; maybe TRBD2 (5 bases). Trimming removed 1 base from V and 6 bases from J, with 19 bases in between. This CDR3 has 16 residues. Germline V gives CDR1 DFQATT, CDR2 SNEGSKA (reference sequence). CDR3: CSARGTSRGTGNEQFF. DNA for the CDR3: TGCAGTGCTAGAGGAACTAGTCGAGGTACGGGCAATGAGCAGTTCTTC.

In this sample, this clonotype turned up a few times. V gene TRBV20-1 combines with J gene TRBJ2-3, with 10 nucleotides matching TRBD1. Germline lookup yields CDR1 DFQATT and CDR2 SNEGSKA (reference sequence). V was clipped by 3 bases and J by 1 base; unmatched bases: 7. The CDR3 has 16 amino acids. CDR3 residues: CSARTTGTGGTDTQYF. CDR3 DNA: TGCAGTGCTAGGACTACCGGGACAGGGGGCACAGATACGCAGTATTTT.

This clonotype has just a few counts. This chain links TRBV7-2 with TRBJ1-6; unclear D gene. Germline-derived CDR1 and CDR2 are SGHTA and FQGNSA. CDR3 size: 12 residues. V dropped 7 bases and J dropped 5 bases, with 6 bases sitting between them. CDR3 nucleotides: TGTGCCAGCACCCACAATAATTCACCCCTCCACTTT. Its translation is CASTHNNSPLHF.

The sample holds one count of this clonotype. For the CDR3, the DNA is TGCGCCAGCAGACCAGAAACAGGGGCTCAAACCGGGGAGCTGTTTTTT. Its protein is CASRPETGAQTGELFF. The V gene is TRBV5-1, the J gene TRBJ2-2; 7 bases align to TRBD1. J lost 5 bases, V lost 5 bases, and 12 bases had no gene match. CDR3 length: 16 residues. CDR1 is SGHRS, CDR2 YFSETQ, per germline. The full variable domain, in which reference TRBV5-1 and TRBJ2-2 provide the parts outside the CDR3, is KAGVTQTPRYLIKTRGQQVTLSCSPISGHRSVSWYQQTPGQGLQFLFEYFSETQRNKGNFPGRFSGRQFSNSRSEMNVSTLELGDSALYLCASRPETGAQTGELFFGEGSRLTVL.

V usage is TRBV7-9 and J usage is TRBJ2-4; D gene unclear. The end of the DNA is better explained by TRBJ2-7, so the J call may be wrong. Looked up from germline, CDR1 is SEHNR and CDR2 is FQNEAQ (reference sequence). CDR3 size: 12 residues. The CDR3 nucleotides read TGTGCCAGCAGCTTCTCCTTCGGCGAGCAGTACTTC. Protein: CASSFSFGEQYF.

This clonotype was detected only once. The chain carries TRBV16 and TRBJ1-6; no clear D. Trimming removed 0 bases at V and 5 bases at J, with 8 bases between. Germline CDR1 is KGHSY and CDR2 is FQNENV. This CDR3 is 15 amino acids long. The CDR3 reads CASSQSTSNNSPLHF. As DNA, the CDR3 is TGTGCCAGCAGCCAATCGACGTCTAATAATTCACCCCTCCACTTT.

This chain uses TRBV20-1 with TRBJ2-1; 7 nucleotides align to TRBD1. Germline V gene sequence: CDR1 DFQATT, CDR2 SNEGSKA (reference sequence). The CDR3 consists of 16 residues. The V segment lost 6 bases and the J segment 5 bases; nucleotides outside the gene matches: 16. The chain's CDR3 is CSARDRTKGRDNEQFF. CDR3 nucleotides: TGCAGTGCCCGGGACAGAACAAAAGGTCGGGACAATGAGCAGTTCTTC.

The rearrangement links TRBV29-1 to TRBJ2-3, with a weak D call TRBD1 (5 bases). Germline V gives CDR1 SQVTM, CDR2 ANQGSEA. The CDR3 contains 13 residues. Deletions cut 4 bases from V and 2 bases from J, with 10 bases between. As DNA, the CDR3 is TGCAGCGTTGTACAGGAAAACACAGATACGCAGTATTTT. It yields the protein CSVVQENTDTQYF.

This clonotype was counted a few times. The J gene is TRBJ2-1, the V gene TRBV3-1, with D perhaps matching TRBD1 (6 bases). The J call could be wrong; TRBJ2-7 is a better fit for the DNA end. CDR3 length: 16 amino acids. Germline CDR1 reads LGHDT; CDR2 reads YNNKEL (reference sequence). DNA of the CDR3: TGTGCCAGCAGCCCCACCGGACAGACTTCCTACAATGAGCAGTACTTC. Amino acid sequence: CASSPTGQTSYNEQYF.

The chain joins TRBV27 to TRBJ2-7; no firm D call. Germline values: CDR1 MNHEY, CDR2 SMNVEV (reference sequence). V was shortened by 3 bases and J by 0 bases, with 15 bases between the two germline ends. The length of the CDR3 is 16 residues. The CDR3 loop is CASSFSQKESSYEQYF. CDR3 sequence (DNA): TGTGCCAGCAGTTTTTCACAAAAGGAAAGCTCCTACGAGCAGTACTTC.

The gene calls are TRBV9 and TRBJ1-2; D call uncertain. The CDR3 consists of 13 residues. Germline CDR1 reads SGDLS; CDR2 reads YYNGEE. The V and J ends lost 0 bases and 2 bases respectively, with 5 bases between them. CDR3 nucleotide sequence: TGTGCCAGCAGCGTAGACAGAAACTATGGCTACACCTTC. It is translated as CASSVDRNYGYTF.

This clonotype was counted a few times. This could be a read error, since a much larger clone is one nucleotide away. The CDR3 spells CASSSSIPTYEQYF. CDR3 sequence (DNA): TGTGCCAGCAGTTCTAGCATCCCAACCTACGAGCAGTACTTC. The rearrangement links TRBV28 to TRBJ2-7, with D tentatively TRBD2 (5 bases). V was clipped by 4 bases and J by 2 bases, with 12 bases between them. Germline assignment: CDR1 MDHEN and CDR2 SYDVKM. CDR3 length equals 14 residues.

This clonotype has at least ten counts. Being one base from a much bigger clone, this may be a read error. This sequence joins TRBV2 and TRBJ2-3; D gene uncertain. The V end was cut by 6 bases, the J end by 2 bases, with 3 bases between. CDR1 is SNHLY and CDR2 is FYNNEI in the germline V gene. The CDR3 is made up of 11 amino acids. In DNA form, the CDR3 reads TGTGCCAGCAGATACACAGATACGCAGTATTTT. Protein: CASRYTDTQYF.

The chain carries TRBV7-9 and TRBJ1-2; weak D call: TRBD1 (5 bases). CDR1 SEHNR and CDR2 FQNEAQ come from the germline V gene (reference sequence). The CDR3 consists of 12 residues. The V end was cut by 3 bases, the J end by 5 bases, with 7 bases between. The CDR3 sequence is CASSFDSYGYTF. The CDR3 DNA follows: TGTGCCAGCAGCTTCGACAGTTATGGCTACACCTTC.

The chain employs TRBV4-3 and TRBJ1-2, with TRBD1 matching over 9 bases. V dropped 4 bases and J dropped 0; count of bases not matched to a gene: 3. CDR1 and CDR2 from the germline V gene are LGHNA and YSLEER. The CDR3 extends over 15 amino acids. The CDR3 loop is CASSPRQGANYGYTF. The CDR3 region has the DNA TGCGCCAGCAGCCCGCGACAGGGGGCTAACTATGGCTACACCTTC.

V and J are TRBV28 and TRBJ2-5; D possibly matches TRBD1 or TRBD2 (5 bases each). The CDR3 runs 14 residues. The V gene's germline CDR1 is MDHEN and CDR2 SYDVKM. The ends were cut back, 6 bases at V and 5 bases at J, with 16 bases in the middle. The CDR3 spells CASRVGTSGETQYF. Written as DNA, the CDR3 is TGTGCCAGCAGAGTCGGGACCAGCGGTGAGACCCAGTACTTC.

This clonotype has more than one count but fewer than ten. The chain carries TRBV7-3 and TRBJ2-7, with 9 nucleotides matching TRBD2. V lost 5 bases to trimming and J lost 7 bases; unmatched junction nucleotides: 6. The CDR3 has 13 residues. Germline-derived CDR1 and CDR2 are SGHTA and FQGTGA. The CDR3, as DNA: TGTGCCAGCAGCGTAGGACTAGCGCAAGAGCAGTACTTC. As protein: CASSVGLAQEQYF.

Worth noting for this clonotype: No DNA is shown, since the ends of the CDR3 on it are uncertain; the CDR3 is the one TCRdb lists. The chain couples TRBV12-3 or TRBV12-4 to TRBJ2-5; TRBD2 is the table's D call and was not checked against the DNA. The CDR3 length equals 12 residues, ends included. Here the CDR3 reads CASSWGAGAAYF.